The rows below give T cell receptor beta chains drawn from one sample of a study of Graves' ophthalmopathy and Graves' hyperthyroidism. Via MiXCR, TCRdb re-called the multiplex PCR reads, giving one row per CDR3 protein. In the table there are a few hundred thousand distinct CDR3 sequences, about a sixth of which are singletons. The sample comprised peripheral blood. These TCRs come from an adult woman with stable Graves' hyperthyroidism. Both conserved end residues are part of each CDR3. A D gene is named only where the DNA matches it firmly. The listing skips clone size in some rows; elsewhere it reads once, few, many or a size class.

TRBD1	many	TRBV6-1	TRBJ1-6	TGTGCCAGCAGTCGCCGGACAGGGAATAATTCACCCCTCCACTTT	CASSRRTGNNSPLHF
TRBD1	many	TRBV20-1	TRBJ2-5	TGCAGTGCTAGAGCCCCACCGGACAGGGTGAAGTACTTC	CSARAPPDRVKYF
.	.	TRBV4-1	TRBJ2-5	TGCGCCAGCAGCCCTGGACTCCTCCAAGAGACCCAGTACTTC	CASSPGLLQETQYF
.	.	TRBV6-1	TRBJ1-2	TGTGCCAGCAGTCGGGGTGGACAGCCTTTAAACTATGGCTACACCTTC	CASSRGGQPLNYGYTF
TRBD1	many	TRBV7-2	TRBJ2-7	TGTGCCAGCAACTTGACCGGGACAGGGAACGAGCAGTACTTC	CASNLTGTGNEQYF
TRBD2	many	TRBV20-1	TRBJ2-2	TGCAGTGCCCCCCAGGCCTTAGCGGGGGGGAACACCGGGGAGCTGTTTTTT	CSAPQALAGGNTGELFF
.	.	TRBV28	TRBJ2-5	TGTGCCAGCAGTTTCCGTGGGGTACTTCGGACCCAGTACTTC	CASSFRGVLRTQYF
TRBD1	many	TRBV20-1	TRBJ2-7	TGCAGTGCTAGTCGGACAGGCTACGAGCAGTACTTC	CSASRTGYEQYF
.	.	TRBV5-1	TRBJ1-6	TGCGCCAGCAGCTTGGCAGGGTATTCACCCCTCCACTTT	CASSLAGYSPLHF
.	many	TRBV6-2/TRBV6-3	TRBJ1-5	TGTGCCAGCAGTTACTATCTGGGTCTGAGCAATCAGCCCCAGCATTTT	CASSYYLGLSNQPQHF
.	many	TRBV28	TRBJ2-7	TGTGCCAGCAGCTCCCGGGGGGCCAGGGACTCCACCTACGAGCAGTACTTC	CASSSRGARDSTYEQYF
TRBD1	many	TRBV4-1	TRBJ1-2	TGCGCCAGCAGCCAAGGTCCTGACAGGGCGTATGGCTACACCTTC	CASSQGPDRAYGYTF
.	many	TRBV10-3	TRBJ1-1	TGTGCCATCAGTGAGTCTAACAGTCGGGCTGAAGCTTTCTTT	CAISESNSRAEAFF
.	many	TRBV20-1	TRBJ1-6	TGCAGTGCTAGAGGCGACTTATTGTCACCCCTCCACTTT	CSARGDLLSPLHF
TRBD1	.	TRBV5-1	TRBJ2-2	TGCGCCAGCAGCTTCCTTACAATCGAGACAGGGTTGAATTCCGGGGAGCTGTTTTTT	CASSFLTIETGLNSGELFF
.	many	TRBV6-5	TRBJ2-7	TGTGCCAGCAGTTATGGGATGTCAGTGCAAAGATTCGAGCAGTACTTC	CASSYGMSVQRFEQYF
.	many	TRBV5-1	TRBJ2-5	TGCGCCAGCAGCTCACTCGGGACGACCAGGGACCAAGAGACCCAGTACTTC	CASSSLGTTRDQETQYF
.	.	TRBV20-1	TRBJ2-3	TGCAGTGCTAGAGATCTGGGGCGGCCCGACACGCAGTATTTT	CSARDLGRPDTQYF
.	.	TRBV11-2	TRBJ1-1	TGTGCCAGCAGCTTAGGATTAACGAACACTGAAGCTTTCTTT	CASSLGLTNTEAFF
.	many	TRBV9	TRBJ2-2	TGTGCCAGCAGCGTAGCCGAGTCTTCCTCCTACACCGGGGAGCTGTTTTTT	CASSVAESSSYTGELFF
TRBD2	many	TRBV24-1	TRBJ2-5	TGTGCCACCAGTGATCCCTCGCCCACGACTAGCGCGTCTCAAGAGACCCAGTACTTC	CATSDPSPTTSASQETQYF
.	many	TRBV10-3	TRBJ2-7	TGTGCCACCGAGGGGGATTCCTACGAGCAGTACTTC	CATEGDSYEQYF
TRBD1	many	TRBV25-1	TRBJ1-1	TGTGCCAGCATACTCAGCGGACAGGGGGCGACGACTGAAGCTTTCTTT	CASILSGQGATTEAFF
TRBD1	.	TRBV19	TRBJ1-5	TGTGCCAGTGGGGGACAGGGGGCGCCGGGCAATCAGCCCCAGCATTTT	CASGGQGAPGNQPQHF
TRBD2	.	TRBV7-8	TRBJ2-7	TGTGCCAGCAGCTCTTTACGCGGGACTAGCGGTTACGAGCAGTACTTC	CASSSLRGTSGYEQYF
.	.	TRBV18	TRBJ1-2	TGTGCCAGCTCACCACCGGTCAGCACGAACTATGGCTACACCTTC	CASSPPVSTNYGYTF
.	.	TRBV24-1	TRBJ1-1	TGTGCCACCGGTGATCGGGACTTTGAAGCTTTCTTT	CATGDRDFEAFF
.	many	TRBV27	TRBJ2-5	TGTGCCAGCACGGCCGGGGGGCGCTGGGAGACCCAGTACTTC	CASTAGGRWETQYF
TRBD2	many	TRBV4-1	TRBJ2-5	TGCGCCAGCAGCCAAGTCAAACTAGCGGGTAGTGAGACCCAGTACTTC	CASSQVKLAGSETQYF
.	many	TRBV11-2	TRBJ2-7	TGTGCCAGCAGGGTTTCTCAGGGGTTCTCCTACGAGCAGTACTTC	CASRVSQGFSYEQYF
.	many	TRBV5-1	TRBJ2-7	TGCGCCAGCAGCAGGACATCCTCCTACGAGCAGTACTTC	CASSRTSSYEQYF
TRBD2	many	TRBV7-9	TRBJ2-7	TGTGCCAGCAGCTTATCGGCTAGCGGGAACTACGAGCAGTACTTC	CASSLSASGNYEQYF
TRBD1	many	TRBV27	TRBJ2-7	TGTGCCAGCACCCTCGGGACAGGGCCAAGCTCCTACGAGCAGTACTTC	CASTLGTGPSSYEQYF